This is a list of T cell receptor beta chains from one sample in a study of cytotoxic CD8 clonotypes in ibrutinib-treated CLL. Assay: immunoSEQ multiplex PCR; the TCRdb copy retains only in-frame clones and omits some. Of about 160,000 clones in the sample, 70% to 85% were seen once. Sequences were derived from PBMCs, sampled after 12 months of ibrutinib treatment. Source of these receptors: a human donor with chronic lymphocytic leukemia. Both conserved end residues are part of each CDR3. The order of the fields is V gene, J gene, D gene, clone size, CDR3 protein, CDR3 DNA. The D gene is left open where the match is weak. Size tells how often a clone was seen (once, few, many) or the class of an expanded clone, and some rows leave it out.

V: TRBV4-2
J: TRBJ2-7
D: .
size: .
CDR3: CASSQEGDRGKQYF
DNA: TGTGCCAGCAGCCAAGAAGGTGATAGGGGGAAGCAGTACTTC

V: TRBV5-6
J: TRBJ2-7
D: .
size: few
CDR3: CASSLPGYPGQYF
DNA: TGTGCCAGCAGCTTACCAGGGTATCCGGGGCAGTACTTC

V: TRBV30
J: TRBJ2-5
D: .
size: .
CDR3: CAWSEGRPETQYF
DNA: TGTGCCTGGAGTGAAGGACGCCCAGAGACCCAGTACTTC

V: TRBV29-1
J: TRBJ1-5
D: .
size: few
CDR3: CSVSNGGATQPQHF
DNA: TGCAGCGTTTCTAACGGAGGGGCTACTCAGCCCCAGCATTTT

V: TRBV4-1
J: TRBJ2-1
D: TRBD1
size: once
CDR3: CASSPRGTGKNEQFF
DNA: TGCGCCAGCAGCCCGAGGGGGACAGGGAAAAATGAGCAGTTCTTC

V: TRBV2
J: TRBJ2-3
D: TRBD1
size: once
CDR3: CASRGDSSTDTQYF
DNA: TGTGCCAGCAGGGGGGACAGTAGCACAGATACGCAGTATTTT

V: TRBV14
J: TRBJ2-2
D: .
size: few
CDR3: CASSQELGNTGELFF
DNA: TGTGCCAGCAGCCAAGAGTTAGGGAACACCGGGGAGCTGTTTTTT

V: TRBV5-4
J: TRBJ2-7
D: .
size: few
CDR3: CASSSPTSNEQYF
DNA: TGTGCCAGCAGCTCTCCGACTAGTAACGAGCAGTACTTC

V: TRBV4-1
J: TRBJ2-5
D: .
size: .
CDR3: CASSRGTQSQETQYF
DNA: TGCGCCAGCAGCCGAGGTACACAGAGCCAAGAGACCCAGTACTTC

V: TRBV6-5
J: TRBJ1-1
D: .
size: .
CDR3: CASSYPFAEAFF
DNA: TGTGCCAGCAGTTACCCGTTTGCTGAAGCTTTCTTT

V: TRBV28
J: TRBJ1-6
D: TRBD1
size: .
CDR3: CATRDRGLSYNSPLHF
DNA: TGTGCCACCAGGGACAGGGGGCTCTCCTATAATTCACCCCTCCACTTT

V: TRBV7-3
J: TRBJ2-3
D: TRBD1
size: .
CDR3: CASSYSGTGGQDTQYF
DNA: TGTGCCAGCAGTTATTCCGGGACAGGGGGCCAGGATACGCAGTATTTT

V: TRBV30
J: TRBJ1-5
D: TRBD1
size: few
CDR3: CAWGQGLRQPQHF
DNA: TGTGCCTGGGGACAGGGCCTGCGGCAGCCCCAGCATTTT

V: TRBV19
J: TRBJ1-6
D: TRBD1
size: once
CDR3: CASSKSTGAINSYNSPLHF
DNA: TGTGCCAGTAGTAAATCGACAGGGGCCATTAACTCCTATAATTCACCCCTCCACTTT

V: TRBV10-3
J: TRBJ1-2
D: .
size: .
CDR3: CAISVPLGGTNYGYTF
DNA: TGTGCCATCAGTGTGCCTTTGGGGGGCACTAACTATGGCTACACCTTC

V: TRBV7-3
J: TRBJ2-2
D: .
size: .
CDR3: CASSLTAGAKAGELFF
DNA: TGTGCCAGCAGCTTAACAGCAGGGGCAAAGGCCGGGGAGCTGTTTTTT

V: TRBV7-2
J: TRBJ2-5
D: .
size: .
CDR3: CASTDAGATDRRTQYF
DNA: TGTGCCAGCACAGATGCGGGGGCCACCGATCGACGGACCCAGTACTTC

V: TRBV7-2
J: TRBJ1-1
D: .
size: .
CDR3: CASSSRDTFPAFF
DNA: TGTGCCAGCAGCTCCCGGGACACGTTCCCAGCTTTCTTT

V: TRBV4-1
J: TRBJ2-1
D: .
size: .
CDR3: CASSQDPTSNEQFF
DNA: TGCGCCAGCAGCCAAGATCCGACCTCCAATGAGCAGTTCTTC

V: TRBV7-2
J: TRBJ2-7
D: TRBD2
size: .
CDR3: CASSLVGREGSYEQYF
DNA: TGTGCCAGCAGCTTAGTTGGGCGGGAGGGCTCCTACGAGCAGTACTTC

V: TRBV7-2
J: TRBJ2-1
D: TRBD2
size: .
CDR3: CASSPRTSGRLGQFF
DNA: TGTGCCAGCAGCCCCCGGACTAGCGGGAGGCTCGGGCAGTTCTTC

V: TRBV7-9
J: TRBJ1-2
D: TRBD1
size: .
CDR3: CAGSGTVPSNYGYTF
DNA: TGTGCCGGATCCGGGACAGTTCCTTCTAACTATGGCTACACCTTC

V: TRBV7-2
J: TRBJ2-1
D: .
size: .
CDR3: CASSLESGYGNEQFF
DNA: TGTGCCAGCAGCTTAGAGAGCGGTTACGGGAATGAGCAGTTCTTC

V: TRBV28
J: TRBJ1-2
D: .
size: .
CDR3: CASSLTAGKGGYTF
DNA: TGTGCCAGCAGTTTAACCGCAGGGAAGGGTGGCTACACCTTC

V: TRBV6-1
J: TRBJ2-1
D: .
size: .
CDR3: CATVLDGGGGNEQFF
DNA: TGTGCCACCGTCTTGGATGGGGGCGGGGGCAATGAGCAGTTCTTC

V: TRBV4-3
J: TRBJ2-1
D: .
size: .
CDR3: CASSPGGRSTVDEQFF
DNA: TGCGCCAGCAGCCCTGGTGGGAGATCGACGGTAGATGAGCAGTTCTTC

V: TRBV29-1
J: TRBJ1-1
D: .
size: .
CDR3: CSVEGQNTEAFF
DNA: TGCAGCGTCGAAGGACAGAACACTGAAGCTTTCTTT

V: TRBV5-5
J: TRBJ1-6
D: TRBD1
size: .
CDR3: CASTRDRGRSPLHF
DNA: TGTGCCAGCACCAGGGACAGGGGGCGTTCACCCCTCCACTTT

V: TRBV27
J: TRBJ2-1
D: TRBD2
size: .
CDR3: CASSPLAGSYNEQFF
DNA: TGTGCCAGCAGTCCATTAGCGGGCTCCTACAATGAGCAGTTCTTC

V: TRBV18
J: TRBJ2-1
D: TRBD2
size: .
CDR3: CASSPGLAGGKNEQFF
DNA: TGTGCCAGCTCACCCGGACTAGCGGGAGGGAAGAATGAGCAGTTCTTC

V: TRBV4-3
J: TRBJ1-2
D: .
size: .
CDR3: CASSQGAYSPLNYGYTF
DNA: TGCGCCAGCAGCCAAGGGGCGTACTCCCCACTTAACTATGGCTACACCTTC

V: TRBV5-6
J: TRBJ1-2
D: .
size: .
CDR3: CASSLKANYGYTF
DNA: TGTGCCAGCAGCTTGAAAGCGAACTATGGCTACACCTTC

V: TRBV18
J: TRBJ2-5
D: .
size: .
CDR3: CASSQRETQYF
DNA: TGTGCCAGCTCCCAGCGGGAGACCCAGTACTTC

V: TRBV6-5
J: TRBJ1-6
D: .
size: .
CDR3: CATDAGRTLVSPLHF
DNA: TGTGCCACAGATGCCGGGAGAACCTTGGTCTCACCCCTCCACTTT

V: TRBV6-1
J: TRBJ2-7
D: .
size: .
CDR3: CASSPGFEQYF
DNA: TGTGCCAGCAGCCCAGGGTTCGAGCAGTACTTC

V: TRBV15
J: TRBJ1-1
D: .
size: .
CDR3: CATSRDLYEAFF
DNA: TGTGCCACCAGCAGAGATCTCTATGAAGCTTTCTTT

V: TRBV5-1
J: TRBJ1-1
D: .
size: once
CDR3: CASSLDPNTEAFF
DNA: TGCGCCAGCAGCTTGGACCCGAACACTGAAGCTTTCTTT

V: TRBV10-3
J: TRBJ1-2
D: .
size: .
CDR3: CAIKGTNGSYGYTF
DNA: TGTGCCATCAAAGGGACCAATGGCTCCTATGGCTACACCTTC

V: TRBV7-2
J: TRBJ1-2
D: .
size: .
CDR3: CASSLQQGGSDYGYTF
DNA: TGTGCCAGCAGCTTACAACAGGGAGGGTCGGACTATGGCTACACCTTC

V: TRBV28
J: TRBJ2-2
D: .
size: once
CDR3: CASSRVIPSNTGELFF
DNA: TGTGCCAGCAGCCGTGTCATACCCTCGAACACCGGGGAGCTGTTTTTT

V: TRBV21-1
J: TRBJ1-2
D: .
size: .
CDR3: CASSPRSIDRGHKDGYTF
DNA: TGTGCCAGCAGCCCCCGATCGATCGACAGGGGCCATAAGGATGGCTACACCTTC

V: TRBV28
J: TRBJ2-7
D: TRBD2
size: .
CDR3: CASGTSGSHEQYF
DNA: TGTGCCAGTGGGACTAGCGGGAGTCACGAGCAGTACTTC

V: TRBV19
J: TRBJ1-2
D: .
size: .
CDR3: CASSRDYERRRGYTF
DNA: TGTGCCAGTAGTCGAGACTACGAAAGAAGACGTGGCTACACCTTC

V: TRBV21-1
J: TRBJ1-5
D: .
size: .
CDR3: CASSKGSGVGDSNQPQHF
DNA: TGTGCCAGCAGCAAAGGCTCCGGGGTTGGGGATAGCAATCAGCCCCAGCATTTT

V: TRBV19
J: TRBJ2-3
D: .
size: .
CDR3: CASSARNTDTQYF
DNA: TGTGCCAGTTCGGCGAGAAACACAGATACGCAGTATTTT

V: TRBV11-1
J: TRBJ2-1
D: .
size: .
CDR3: CASSIMKGTNVYNEQFF
DNA: TGTGCCAGCAGCATAATGAAGGGGACCAACGTGTACAATGAGCAGTTCTTC